One sample yielded the 20 T cell receptor beta chains listed below, sequenced in a study of T cell responses to AZD1222 COVID-19 vaccine. The protocol was immunoSEQ multiplex PCR, while the TCRdb copy is restricted to in-frame clones and leaves out a portion. This table holds 150,000 to 200,000 clones, about 85% found once. The input for sequencing was peripheral blood, taken on day 0 of AZD1222 vaccination. The receptors were gathered from an adult in good health.

This rearrangement joins TRBV18 to TRBJ2-5, with D perhaps given as TRBD1 or TRBD2 (5 bases each). Germline lookup yields CDR1 KGHSH and CDR2 LQKENI. The CDR3 has 13 amino acids. Trimming took 4 bases from V and 4 from J, leaving 10 bases between them. As DNA, the CDR3 is TGTGCCAGCTCACGGCAGGGACGAGAGACCCAGTACTTC. Translation gives CASSRQGRETQYF.

In regard to this clone: This specimen includes other DNA sequences encoding the same CDR3. The V gene is TRBV19, the J gene TRBJ1-1; D is ambiguous. In germline, CDR1 is LNHDA, CDR2 SQIVND (reference sequence). The CDR3 covers 13 residues. Trimming stripped 1 base from V and 8 bases from J, with 11 bases between. CDR3 in amino acids: CASSIGRGTEAFF. CDR3 DNA: TGTGCCAGTAGTATAGGTCGGGGAACCGAAGCTTTCTTT.

The chain employs TRBV7-2 and TRBJ2-3; 9 bases agree with TRBD2. Germline-derived CDR1 and CDR2 are SGHTA and FQGNSA. Unmatched junction bases numbered 4, after V lost 2 bases and J lost 10 bases. This CDR3 is 13 amino acids long. Here the CDR3 DNA reads TGTGCCAGCAGCTTACCTAGCGGGACCTCGCAGTATTTT. Protein: CASSLPSGTSQYF.

CDR3: CASHGGWNQPQHF. The CDR3 nucleotides are TGTGCCAGCCACGGGGGTTGGAATCAGCCCCAGCATTTT. The chain has TRBV2 and TRBJ1-5; tentative D call: TRBD1 (5 bases). Trimming pared 8 bases from V and 4 bases from J, leaving 12 bases between. The germline V gene has CDR1 SNHLY and CDR2 FYNNEI. The CDR3 has 13 residues.

This chain connects TRBV7-9 to TRBJ2-7; 9 bases line up with TRBD1. CDR1 SEHNR and CDR2 FQNEAQ come from the germline V gene (reference sequence). V lost 5 bases and J lost 5; bases outside the gene matches: 13. The CDR3 is 16 residues long. DNA of the CDR3: TGTGCCAGCAGCAAAACCGGGACAGGGCGGGCCAACGAGCAGTACTTC. Its protein product is CASSKTGTGRANEQYF.

This chain links TRBV30 with TRBJ1-2; D unresolved. V was cut by 1 base and J by 4 bases, with 10 bases left in between. The CDR3 length is 13 residues. Germline V gene data show CDR1 as GTSNPN and CDR2 as SVGIG (reference sequence). For the CDR3, the DNA is TGTGCCTGGAGTGGGGTAGGCACCTATGGCTACACCTTC. Translated, it gives CAWSGVGTYGYTF.

The V gene is TRBV4-1, the J gene TRBJ1-2; no reliable D call. CDR1 is MGHRA, CDR2 YSYEKL, per germline. V was pared by 1 base and J by 4 bases, with 13 bases between. The CDR3 length is 15 residues. Here the CDR3 reads CASSQAGSIGYGYTF. Written as DNA, the CDR3 is TGCGCCAGCAGCCAAGCTGGCTCGATTGGCTATGGCTACACCTTC.

The V gene is TRBV7-9, the J gene TRBJ1-2; D not certain. The ends were cut back, 5 bases at V and 0 bases at J, with 19 bases in the middle. The CDR3 has 17 residues. The germline V gene encodes CDR1 SEHNR and CDR2 FQNEAQ (reference sequence). Here the CDR3 reads CASSPVVFLGTNYGYTF. The CDR3 DNA sequence: TGTGCCAGCAGCCCGGTGGTGTTCCTCGGGACTAACTATGGCTACACCTTC. Supplemented by reference TRBV7-9 and TRBJ1-2, the full variable domain reads DTGVSQNPRHKITKRGQNVTFRCDPISEHNRLYWYRQTLGQGPEFLTYFQNEAQLEKSRLLSDRFSAERPKGSFSTLEIQRTEQGDSAMYLCASSPVVFLGTNYGYTFGSGTRLTVV.

The chain couples TRBV11-1 to TRBJ2-2, with TRBD2 matching over 10 bases. The V and J ends lost 6 bases and 5 bases, in that order; junction bases with no gene match: 9. CDR3 length: 16 amino acids. Germline CDR1 reads SGHAT; CDR2 reads FQDESV (reference sequence). CDR3 protein: CASRPIAGGSTGELFF. The CDR3 nucleotides read TGTGCCAGCAGACCTATAGCGGGAGGATCGACCGGGGAGCTGTTTTTT.

The chain joins TRBV3-1 (or the pseudogene TRBV3-2) to TRBJ1-5; 8 nucleotides align to TRBD1. The CDR3 runs 15 residues. Germline trimming cut 1 base from V and 3 bases from J; bases unmatched to any gene: 2. CDR1 and CDR2 (germline): LGHDT, YNNKEL (reference sequence). The DNA of the CDR3 is TGTGCCAGCAGCCAAGGGGACAGGATCAATCAGCCCCAGCATTTT. Protein sequence: CASSQGDRINQPQHF.

V gene TRBV5-1 combines with J gene TRBJ1-1; a weak D match, TRBD1 (6 bases). Germline V lookup: CDR1 SGHRS, CDR2 YFSETQ. Trimming took 4 bases from V and 14 from J, leaving 18 bases between them. CDR3 size: 12 residues. The chain's CDR3 is CASSPSGASAFF. Here the CDR3 DNA reads TGCGCCAGCAGCCCCTCAGGGGCCTCAGCCTTCTTT.

This clone was detected a few times. This chain connects TRBV10-2 to TRBJ1-5; D remains ambiguous. CDR1 and CDR2 (germline): WSHSY, SAAADI. Trimming left V 4 bases short and J 5 bases short, with 15 bases between. The CDR3 is 15 amino acids. The CDR3 reads CASSGGVLRDQPQHF. The CDR3, as DNA: TGCGCCAGCAGTGGGGGAGTCTTGCGGGATCAGCCCCAGCATTTT.

This sequence joins TRBV19 and TRBJ2-1; 14 positions agree with TRBD2. After removal of 6 bases from V and 4 bases from J, the junction contained 8 bases not matched to a gene. CDR1 and CDR2 from the germline V gene are LNHDA and SQIVND (reference sequence). The CDR3 is made up of 17 amino acids. CDR3 nucleotide sequence: TGTGCCAGTAGCGGGACTAGCGGGAGAGATTCATACAATGAGCAGTTCTTC. Its translation is CASSGTSGRDSYNEQFF. Looking up the rest from reference TRBV19 and TRBJ2-1 gives the full variable domain: DGGITQSPKYLFRKEGQNVTLSCEQNLNHDAMYWYRQDPGQGLRLIYYSQIVNDFQKGDIAEGYSVSREKKESFPLTVTSAQKNPTAFYLCASSGTSGRDSYNEQFFGPGTRLTVL.

The chain links TRBV7-2 to TRBJ2-3; D perhaps matches TRBD2 (6 bases). Germline V CDR1 and CDR2: SGHTA, FQGNSA. V was pared by 5 bases and J by 0 bases, with 12 bases between. CDR3 length: 15 residues. The CDR3 DNA sequence: TGTGCCAGCAGCCCCACTAGCATAAGCACAGATACGCAGTATTTT. Translating gives CASSPTSISTDTQYF.

As DNA, the CDR3 is TGCGCCAGCAGCCCCCAGGCTTTATTGGGCAATGAGCAGTTCTTC. This sequence encodes CASSPQALLGNEQFF. The rearrangement joins TRBV4-1 to TRBJ2-1; D is uncertain. This CDR3 contains 15 residues. V was shortened by 4 bases and J by 6 bases, with 16 bases between the two germline ends. Germline loops: CDR1 MGHRA, CDR2 YSYEKL.

The chain employs TRBV25-1 and TRBJ2-5; 9 nucleotides line up with TRBD1. The CDR3 has 14 amino acids. The V gene's germline CDR1 is MGHDK and CDR2 SYGVNS. V lost 6 bases, J lost 6 bases, and 8 bases stayed unmatched. CDR3 residues: CASRNTGGTKTQYF. The CDR3 coding sequence is TGTGCCAGCAGAAATACAGGGGGCACAAAGACCCAGTACTTC. The full variable domain, rest sourced from reference TRBV25-1 and TRBJ2-5, is EADIYQTPRYLVIGTGKKITLECSQTMGHDKMYWYQQDPGMELHLIHYSYGVNSTEKGDLSSESTVSRIRTEHFPLTLESARPSHTSQYLCASRNTGGTKTQYFGPGTRLLVL.

The chain is built from TRBV3-1 (or the pseudogene TRBV3-2) and TRBJ1-3; D uncertain. V was pared by 3 bases and J by 0 bases, with 15 bases between. Germline V lookup: CDR1 LGHDT, CDR2 YNNKEL (reference sequence). This CDR3 spans 17 amino acids. The CDR3 DNA follows: TGTGCCAGCAGCCAGCCGGATCACCGCAGCTCTGGAAACACCATATATTTT. Translated: CASSQPDHRSSGNTIYF.

This chain links TRBV30 with TRBJ1-1; the D gene is possibly TRBD1 (5 bases). The CDR3 extends over 16 amino acids. Deletions cut 3 bases from V and 2 bases from J, with 19 bases between. Germline V gene data show CDR1 as GTSNPN and CDR2 as SVGIG (reference sequence). The CDR3 bases are TGTGCCTGGAGGGGCGGGGCCAAGATCCGAAACACTGAAGCTTTCTTT. Translation: CAWRGGAKIRNTEAFF.

The chain combines TRBV4-2 with TRBJ2-3; 14 bases fit TRBD2. Germline V gene data show CDR1 as LGHNA and CDR2 as YNFKEQ. V shed 3 bases and J 3 bases; nucleotides not matched to a gene: 14. This CDR3 has 20 residues. The CDR3 reads CASSQRDTGLAGERTDTQYF. As DNA, the CDR3 is TGTGCCAGCAGCCAGAGAGATACGGGACTAGCGGGAGAGCGGACAGATACGCAGTATTTT.

This sequence joins TRBV10-1 and TRBJ1-2, with TRBD1 as a possible D gene (6 bases). V gave up 2 bases and J gave up 4 bases, with 14 bases separating them. The CDR3 extends over 15 amino acids. Germline CDR1 WNHNN, CDR2 SYGVQD (reference sequence). The CDR3 DNA follows: TGCGCCAGCAGTGAGACACACAGGGCGAGCTATGGCTACACCTTC. This gives the protein CASSETHRASYGYTF.